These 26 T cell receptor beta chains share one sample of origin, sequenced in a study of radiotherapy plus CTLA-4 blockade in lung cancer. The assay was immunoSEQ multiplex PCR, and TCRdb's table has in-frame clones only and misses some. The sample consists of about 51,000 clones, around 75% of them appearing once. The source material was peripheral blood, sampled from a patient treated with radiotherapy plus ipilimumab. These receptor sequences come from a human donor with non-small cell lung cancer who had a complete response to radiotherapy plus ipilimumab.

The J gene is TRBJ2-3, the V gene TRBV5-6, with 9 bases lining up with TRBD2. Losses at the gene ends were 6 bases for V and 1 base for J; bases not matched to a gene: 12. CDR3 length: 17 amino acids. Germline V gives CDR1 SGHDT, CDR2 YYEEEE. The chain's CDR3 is CASILSWREGGTDTQYF. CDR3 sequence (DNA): TGTGCCAGCATCCTATCATGGCGGGAGGGGGGCACAGATACGCAGTATTTT. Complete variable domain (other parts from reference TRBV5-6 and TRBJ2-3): DAGVTQSPTHLIKTRGQQVTLRCSPKSGHDTVSWYQQALGQGPQFIFQYYEEEERQRGNFPDRFSGHQFPNYSSELNVNALLLGDSALYLCASILSWREGGTDTQYFGPGTRLTVL.

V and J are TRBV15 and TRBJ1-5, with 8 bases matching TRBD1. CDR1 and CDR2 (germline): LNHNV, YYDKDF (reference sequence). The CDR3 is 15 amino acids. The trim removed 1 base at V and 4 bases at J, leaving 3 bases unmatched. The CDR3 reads CATSRGQGANQPQHF. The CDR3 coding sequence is TGTGCCACCAGCAGAGGGCAGGGGGCGAATCAGCCCCAGCATTTT.

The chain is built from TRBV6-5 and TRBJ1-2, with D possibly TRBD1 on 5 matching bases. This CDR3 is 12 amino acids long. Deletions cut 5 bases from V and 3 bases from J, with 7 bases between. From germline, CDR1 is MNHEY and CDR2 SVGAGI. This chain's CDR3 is CASSQGDYGYTF. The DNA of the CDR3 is TGTGCCAGCAGTCAGGGTGACTATGGCTACACCTTC.

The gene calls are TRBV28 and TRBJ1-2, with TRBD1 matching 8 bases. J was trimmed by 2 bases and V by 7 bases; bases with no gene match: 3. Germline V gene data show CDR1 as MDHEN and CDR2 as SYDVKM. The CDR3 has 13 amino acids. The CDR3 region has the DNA TGTGCCAGCAAAAGACAGGGGAACTATGGCTACACCTTC. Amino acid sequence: CASKRQGNYGYTF.

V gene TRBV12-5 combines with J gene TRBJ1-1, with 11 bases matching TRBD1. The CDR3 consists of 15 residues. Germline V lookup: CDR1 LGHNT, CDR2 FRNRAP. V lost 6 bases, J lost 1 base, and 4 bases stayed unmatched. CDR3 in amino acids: CASGTGQGGNTEAFF. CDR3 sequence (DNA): TGTGCTAGTGGCACGGGACAGGGGGGGAACACTGAAGCTTTCTTT.

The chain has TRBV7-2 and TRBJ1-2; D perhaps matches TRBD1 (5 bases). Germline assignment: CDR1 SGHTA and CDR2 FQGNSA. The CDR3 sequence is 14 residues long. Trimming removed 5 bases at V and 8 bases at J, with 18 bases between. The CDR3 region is CASSTRGGGKGYTF. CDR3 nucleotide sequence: TGTGCCAGCAGCACCCGCGGGGGTGGTAAGGGCTACACCTTC.

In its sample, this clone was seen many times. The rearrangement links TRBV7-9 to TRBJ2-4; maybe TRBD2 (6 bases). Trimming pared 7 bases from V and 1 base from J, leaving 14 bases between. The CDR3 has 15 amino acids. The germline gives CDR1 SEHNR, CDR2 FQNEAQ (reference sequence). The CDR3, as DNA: TGTGCCAGCAACGAGGCTGGGGGGGCCAAAAACATTCAGTACTTC. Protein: CASNEAGGAKNIQYF.

The chain's CDR3 is CAWRGQGGGYTF. The DNA for the CDR3 is TGTGCCTGGAGAGGCCAGGGGGGCGGCTACACCTTC. The rearrangement links TRBV30 to TRBJ1-2; 7 bases agree with TRBD1. The J segment lost 8 bases and the V segment lost 3 bases, leaving 6 bases of the junction unmatched. The CDR3 runs 12 residues. Germline V CDR1 and CDR2: GTSNPN, SVGIG (reference sequence).

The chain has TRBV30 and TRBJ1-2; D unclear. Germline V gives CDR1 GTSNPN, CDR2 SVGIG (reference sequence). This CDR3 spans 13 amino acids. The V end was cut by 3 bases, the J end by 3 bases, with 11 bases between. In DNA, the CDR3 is TGTGCCTGGAGACCATCTGGAGACTATGGCTACACCTTC. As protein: CAWRPSGDYGYTF.

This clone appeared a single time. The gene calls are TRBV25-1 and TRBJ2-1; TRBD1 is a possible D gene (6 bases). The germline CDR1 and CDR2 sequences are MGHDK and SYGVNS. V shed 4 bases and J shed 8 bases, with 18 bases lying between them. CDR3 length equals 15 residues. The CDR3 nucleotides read TGTGCCAGCAGTGCCCGGGCCACAGGGTCGGATGAGCAGTTCTTC. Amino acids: CASSARATGSDEQFF.

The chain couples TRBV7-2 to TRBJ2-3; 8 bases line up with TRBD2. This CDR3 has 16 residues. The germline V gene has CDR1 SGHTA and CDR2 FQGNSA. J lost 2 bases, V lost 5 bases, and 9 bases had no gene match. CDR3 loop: CASSTQGLGPTDTQYF. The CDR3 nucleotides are TGTGCCAGCAGCACGCAGGGACTAGGCCCCACAGATACGCAGTATTTT.

As DNA, the CDR3 is TGTGCCAGCAGCTTAGGGGCAAACACCGAGCAGTACTTC. Translation gives CASSLGANTEQYF. The chain has TRBV7-8 and TRBJ2-7, with D uncertain. The germline V and J ends were trimmed by 1 base and 6 bases, with 10 bases remaining between them. CDR1 is SGHVS and CDR2 is FQNEAQ in the germline V gene. The CDR3 is made up of 13 amino acids.

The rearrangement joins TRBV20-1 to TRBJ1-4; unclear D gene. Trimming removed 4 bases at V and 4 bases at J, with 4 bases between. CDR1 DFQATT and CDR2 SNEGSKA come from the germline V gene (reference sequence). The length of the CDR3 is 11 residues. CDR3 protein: CSATGNEKLFF. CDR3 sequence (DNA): TGCAGTGCTACGGGTAATGAAAAACTGTTTTTT.

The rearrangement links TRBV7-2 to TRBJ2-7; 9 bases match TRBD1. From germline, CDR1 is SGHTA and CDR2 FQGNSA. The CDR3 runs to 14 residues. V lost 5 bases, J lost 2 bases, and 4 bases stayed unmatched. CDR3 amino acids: CASSPTGGTYEQYF. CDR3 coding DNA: TGTGCCAGCAGCCCGACAGGGGGAACCTACGAGCAGTACTTC.

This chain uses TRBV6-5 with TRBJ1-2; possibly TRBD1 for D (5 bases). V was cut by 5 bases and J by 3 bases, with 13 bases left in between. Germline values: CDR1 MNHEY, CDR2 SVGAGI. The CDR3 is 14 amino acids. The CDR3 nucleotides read TGTGCCAGCAGTGATTGGGGGGGTTACTATGGCTACACCTTC. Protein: CASSDWGGYYGYTF.

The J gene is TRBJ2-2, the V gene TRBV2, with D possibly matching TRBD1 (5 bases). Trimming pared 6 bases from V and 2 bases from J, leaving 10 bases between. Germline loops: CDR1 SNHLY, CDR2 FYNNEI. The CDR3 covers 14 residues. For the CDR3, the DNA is TGTGCCAGCAGCTCGGACACTAACACCGGGGAGCTGTTTTTT. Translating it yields CASSSDTNTGELFF.

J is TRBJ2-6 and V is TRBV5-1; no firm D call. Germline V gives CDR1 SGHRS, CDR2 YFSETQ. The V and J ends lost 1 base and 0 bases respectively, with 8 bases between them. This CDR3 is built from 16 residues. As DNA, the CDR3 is TGCGCCAGCAGCTTGTCGGTAGACTCTGGGGCCAACGTCCTGACTTTC. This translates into CASSLSVDSGANVLTF.

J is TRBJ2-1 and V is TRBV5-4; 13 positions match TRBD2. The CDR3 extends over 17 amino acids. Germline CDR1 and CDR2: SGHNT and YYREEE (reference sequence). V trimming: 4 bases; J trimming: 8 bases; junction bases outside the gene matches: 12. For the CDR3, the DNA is TGTGCCAGCAGCACTGGGACTAGCGGGGCAGGGTGGGATGAGCAGTTCTTC. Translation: CASSTGTSGAGWDEQFF.

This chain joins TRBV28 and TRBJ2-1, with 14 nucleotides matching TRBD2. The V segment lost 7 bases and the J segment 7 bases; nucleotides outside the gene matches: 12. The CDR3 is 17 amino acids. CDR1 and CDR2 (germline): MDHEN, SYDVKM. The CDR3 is CASTALRLAGGPNEQFF. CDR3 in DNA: TGTGCCAGCACCGCTCTGAGACTAGCGGGAGGGCCGAATGAGCAGTTCTTC.

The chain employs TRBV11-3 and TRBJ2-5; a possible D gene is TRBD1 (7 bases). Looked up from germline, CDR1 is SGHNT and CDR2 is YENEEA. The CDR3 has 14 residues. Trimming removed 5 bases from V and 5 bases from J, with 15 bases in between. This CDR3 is CASSRSQGGETQYF. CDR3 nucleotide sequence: TGTGCCAGCAGCCGATCTCAGGGGGGCGAGACCCAGTACTTC.

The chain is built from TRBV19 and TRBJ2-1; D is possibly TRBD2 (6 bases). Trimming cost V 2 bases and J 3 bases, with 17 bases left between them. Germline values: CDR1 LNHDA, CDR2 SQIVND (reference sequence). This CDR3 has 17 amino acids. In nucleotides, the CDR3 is TGTGCCAGTAGTATATTCGGCGGGGCGTTGGGCTACAATGAGCAGTTCTTC. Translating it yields CASSIFGGALGYNEQFF.

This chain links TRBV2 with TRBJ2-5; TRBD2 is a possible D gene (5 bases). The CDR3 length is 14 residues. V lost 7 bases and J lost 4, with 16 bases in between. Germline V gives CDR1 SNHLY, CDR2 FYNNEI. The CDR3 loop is CASTRWASGETQYF. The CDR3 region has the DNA TGTGCCAGCACCCGATGGGCCAGCGGAGAGACCCAGTACTTC.

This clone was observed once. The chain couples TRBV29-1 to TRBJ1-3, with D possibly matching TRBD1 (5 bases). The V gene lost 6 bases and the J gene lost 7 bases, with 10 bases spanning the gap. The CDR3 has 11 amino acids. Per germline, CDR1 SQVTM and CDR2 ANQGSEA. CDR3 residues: CSVLGGNTIYF. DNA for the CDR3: TGCAGCGTCCTTGGGGGGAACACCATATATTTT.

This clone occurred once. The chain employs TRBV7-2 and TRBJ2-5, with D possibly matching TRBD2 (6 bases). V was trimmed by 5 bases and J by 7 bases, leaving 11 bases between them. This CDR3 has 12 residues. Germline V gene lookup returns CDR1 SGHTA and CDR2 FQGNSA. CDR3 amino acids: CASSETAGTQYF. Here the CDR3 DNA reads TGTGCCAGCAGCGAGACAGCGGGGACCCAGTACTTC. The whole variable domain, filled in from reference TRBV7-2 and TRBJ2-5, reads GAGVSQSPSNKVTEKGKDVELRCDPISGHTALYWYRQSLGQGLEFLIYFQGNSAPDKSGLPSDRFSAERTGGSVSTLTIQRTQQEDSAVYLCASSETAGTQYFGPGTRLLVL.

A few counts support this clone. CDR3: CASSQGVPGQLEKLFF. Written as DNA, the CDR3 is TGCGCCAGCAGCCAAGGGGTTCCGGGACAGCTCGAAAAACTGTTTTTT. This chain links TRBV4-1 with TRBJ1-4, with 7 bases that match TRBD1. Trimming at V came to 1 base and at J to 8 bases, leaving 10 bases not matched to a gene. The germline V gene has CDR1 MGHRA and CDR2 YSYEKL. This CDR3 comprises 16 residues.

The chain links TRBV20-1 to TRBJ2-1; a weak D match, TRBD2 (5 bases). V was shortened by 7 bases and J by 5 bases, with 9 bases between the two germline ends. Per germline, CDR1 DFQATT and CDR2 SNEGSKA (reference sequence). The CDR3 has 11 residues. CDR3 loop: CSVLVDNEQFF. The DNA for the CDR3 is TGCAGTGTACTAGTGGACAATGAGCAGTTCTTC.